The rows below give T cell receptor beta chains drawn from one sample of a study of T cells in tuberculosis. Some clones are missing from TCRdb's copy, which holds only in-frame ones; the method was immunoSEQ multiplex PCR. This sample carries some 28,000 clones, 90% of them seen once, and the ten largest clones take 6.1%. The sample consisted of PBMCs. All receptors come from a donor between 10 and 35 years old with latent tuberculosis or without tuberculosis infection. Each CDR3 is given with its conserved first and last residue. The D gene is left open where the match is weak. Size tells how often a clone was seen (once, few, many) or the class of an expanded clone, and some rows leave it out.

v_gene	d_gene	abundance	j_gene	CDR3aa	CDR3nt
TRBV2	-	-	TRBJ2-4	CASSWAGSKNIQYF	TGTGCCAGCAGTTGGGCAGGTTCCAAAAACATTCAGTACTTC
TRBV18	TRBD2	-	TRBJ2-7	CASSTSGPYEQYF	TGTGCCAGCTCGACTAGCGGTCCCTACGAGCAGTACTTC
TRBV9	TRBD1	-	TRBJ2-7	CASSAGTGGSYEQYF	TGTGCCAGCAGCGCAGGGACAGGGGGCTCCTATGAGCAGTACTTC
TRBV5-6	-	-	TRBJ1-1	CASSPNPRDKAFF	TGTGCCAGCAGCCCCAACCCGAGAGATAAAGCTTTCTTT
TRBV5-1	-	-	TRBJ1-2	CASSLVGREYGYTF	TGCGCCAGCAGCTTGGTGGGCAGGGAATATGGCTACACCTTC
TRBV10-2	-	-	TRBJ2-3	CASSTQGGIADTQYF	TGCGCCAGCAGTACACAGGGGGGGATAGCAGATACGCAGTATTTT
TRBV6-1	-	-	TRBJ1-1	CASSDRENTEAFF	TGTGCCAGCAGTGACAGGGAGAACACTGAAGCTTTCTTT
TRBV25-1	TRBD2	-	TRBJ2-7	CASSEGGRDEQYF	TGTGCCAGCAGTGAGGGGGGGAGGGACGAGCAGTACTTC
TRBV29-1	-	medium-sized	TRBJ1-3	CSAGENTIYF	TGCAGCGCGGGGGAAAACACCATATATTTT
TRBV6-5	-	-	TRBJ1-1	CASSPDSLGTEAFF	TGTGCCAGCAGTCCGGACAGCTTGGGCACTGAAGCTTTCTTT
TRBV4-3	-	-	TRBJ2-3	CASSHTASTDTQYF	TGCGCCAGCAGCCACACTGCTAGCACAGATACGCAGTATTTT
TRBV27	-	-	TRBJ1-4	CASHSSASEKLFF	TGTGCCAGCCACTCAAGCGCGTCCGAAAAACTGTTTTTT
TRBV9	TRBD2	-	TRBJ2-2	CASNPGLAGITGELFF	TGTGCCAGCAACCCGGGACTAGCGGGGATTACCGGGGAGCTGTTTTTT
TRBV7-9	-	-	TRBJ2-1	CASSQFSGRTNNEQFF	TGTGCCAGCAGTCAATTTAGCGGCCGTACTAACAATGAGCAGTTCTTC
TRBV9	TRBD2	-	TRBJ2-3	CASSPWRGGLLDTQYF	TGTGCCAGCAGCCCGTGGCGGGGGGGCCTCCTGGATACGCAGTATTTT
TRBV27	-	-	TRBJ2-3	CASSRGTTSTDTQYF	TGTGCCAGCAGCAGGGGAACTACTAGCACAGATACGCAGTATTTT
TRBV25-1	-	-	TRBJ1-1	CASSPQGFTEAFF	TGTGCCAGCAGTCCACAGGGATTCACTGAAGCTTTCTTT
TRBV7-9	TRBD2	once	TRBJ2-2	CASSRQAGANTGELFF	TGTGCCAGCAGCCGCCAAGCGGGGGCGAACACCGGGGAGCTGTTTTTT
TRBV5-1	TRBD1	-	TRBJ1-2	CASSLTSGQGNYGYTF	TGCGCCAGCAGCTTGACCTCGGGACAGGGCAACTATGGCTACACCTTC
TRBV13	-	-	TRBJ1-2	CASSSGGGWTYGYTF	TGTGCCAGCAGCTCCGGGGGAGGCTGGACCTATGGCTACACCTTC
TRBV6-1	TRBD1	-	TRBJ1-6	CASSGGTGGWNSPLHF	TGTGCCAGCAGTGGGGGGACAGGGGGCTGGAATTCACCCCTCCACTTT
TRBV7-2	TRBD2	-	TRBJ2-2	CASSLVASGGSFGELFF	TGTGCCAGCAGCTTAGTAGCTAGCGGGGGCAGTTTCGGGGAGCTGTTTTTT
TRBV28	-	once	TRBJ2-7	CASSLSPFEQYF	TGTGCCAGCAGTTTATCCCCCTTCGAGCAGTACTTC
TRBV28	TRBD1	-	TRBJ1-5	CASRQGDRPQHF	TGTGCCAGCCGACAGGGAGATCGACCCCAGCATTTT